The 11 T cell receptor beta chains presented below share a single source sample, sequenced in a study of blood T cell repertoires in COVID-19. TCRdb's table, derived via immunoSEQ multiplex PCR, lists solely in-frame clones and lacks some. The table lists under 140,000 clones, over 60% of them singletons, with about a sixth in the top ten. The specimen was peripheral blood. The receptors shown here come from a woman of 80 years or more with active or convalescent COVID-19.

The chain links TRBV5-6 to TRBJ2-6, with 10 nucleotides matching TRBD1. Germline CDR1 is SGHDT and CDR2 is YYEEEE. Trimming took 4 bases from V and 4 from J; bases not matched to a gene: 5. The length of the CDR3 is 16 residues. The CDR3 nucleotides are TGTGCCAGCAGCGAGGGACAGGGGACGGGGGCCAACGTCCTGACTTTC. Translated: CASSEGQGTGANVLTF.

The chain combines TRBV9 with TRBJ2-1; 8 bases are a match to TRBD2. In germline, CDR1 is SGDLS, CDR2 YYNGEE. V was pared by 2 bases and J by 4 bases, with 8 bases of the junction left unmatched. The CDR3 totals 16 residues. The CDR3 spells CASSVPGVAGYNEQFF. DNA for the CDR3: TGTGCCAGCAGCGTCCCGGGGGTAGCGGGGTACAATGAGCAGTTCTTC.

The chain uses TRBV4-3 and TRBJ2-1, with D possibly TRBD2 on 5 matching bases. The V gene's germline CDR1 is LGHNA and CDR2 YSLEER. This CDR3 spans 18 amino acids. Trimming shortened V by 1 base and J by 0 bases, and 16 bases separated the two germline ends. The CDR3 spells CASSQAASAGYSYNEQFF. The CDR3 nucleotides read TGCGCCAGCAGCCAAGCCGCTAGTGCGGGCTACTCCTACAATGAGCAGTTCTTC.

This clone was seen only a few times. This chain links TRBV6-5 with TRBJ1-2; D is perhaps TRBD1 (6 bases). This CDR3 is built from 14 residues. The germline V gene has CDR1 MNHEY and CDR2 SVGAGI. V was cut by 0 bases and J by 4 bases, with 9 bases left in between. In DNA, the CDR3 is TGTGCCAGCAGTTACTCACCAGGGGTCTATGGCTACACCTTC. This sequence encodes CASSYSPGVYGYTF.

This rearrangement joins TRBV5-1 to TRBJ2-1; 10 bases fit TRBD1. V was pared by 5 bases and J by 4 bases, with 9 bases of the junction left unmatched. Germline values: CDR1 SGHRS, CDR2 YFSETQ. This CDR3 is 16 amino acids long. In DNA, the CDR3 is TGCGCCAGCAGGCCTACCGGGACAGGGGATTACAATGAGCAGTTCTTC. This translates into CASRPTGTGDYNEQFF.

The CDR3 coding sequence is TGTGCCAGCAGCTCAGGAAGGGGTGGCTACACCTTC. Translation gives CASSSGRGGYTF. V usage is TRBV7-9 and J usage is TRBJ1-2; weak D call: TRBD1 (5 bases). CDR1 and CDR2 (germline): SEHNR, FQNEAQ (reference sequence). The V end lost 4 bases, the J end lost 7 bases, and 10 bases lay between the germline ends. This CDR3 has 12 residues.

V gene TRBV5-6 combines with J gene TRBJ2-5, with 7 bases that match TRBD1. The germline V gene encodes CDR1 SGHDT and CDR2 YYEEEE. This CDR3 spans 15 amino acids. The V and J ends lost 0 bases and 2 bases, in that order; junction bases with no gene match: 4. The CDR3 DNA reads TGTGCCAGCAGCTTGGGACAGGGAAGGCAAGAGACCCAGTACTTC. Its translation is CASSLGQGRQETQYF.

This clone was observed a single time. The V call is TRBV15, the J call TRBJ1-2; D is unclear. Trimming left V 0 bases short and J 5 bases short, with 10 bases between. Germline assignment: CDR1 LNHNV and CDR2 YYDKDF (reference sequence). This CDR3 has 14 residues. CDR3 in DNA: TGTGCCACCAGCAGAGATGTGGGCCCTTATGGCTACACCTTC. Translated, it gives CATSRDVGPYGYTF. Full variable domain (outside the CDR3, taken from reference TRBV15 and TRBJ1-2): DAMVIQNPRYQVTQFGKPVTLSCSQTLNHNVMYWYQQKSSQAPKLLFHYYDKDFNNEADTPDNFQSRRPNTSFCFLDIRSPGLGDTAMYLCATSRDVGPYGYTFGSGTRLTVV.

The rearrangement uses TRBV18 and TRBJ1-1, with a weak D call TRBD1 (6 bases). V dropped 1 base and J dropped 4 bases, with 13 bases sitting between them. The V gene's germline CDR1 is KGHSH and CDR2 LQKENI. This CDR3 spans 15 amino acids. CDR3 protein: CASSPQVGGSTEAFF. CDR3 sequence (DNA): TGTGCCAGCTCACCACAGGTAGGGGGTAGCACTGAAGCTTTCTTT.

The chain employs TRBV7-2 and TRBJ2-3, with a weak D call TRBD2 (6 bases). Deletions cut 2 bases from V and 1 base from J, with 13 bases between. The CDR3 spans 16 residues. Germline CDR1 and CDR2: SGHTA and FQGNSA. The DNA of the CDR3 is TGTGCCAGCAGCTTAATCCGGGACTCTGGCACAGATACGCAGTATTTT. Its translation is CASSLIRDSGTDTQYF.

J is TRBJ2-1 and V is TRBV7-2, with D maybe TRBD1 (5 bases). CDR1 is SGHTA, CDR2 FQGNSA, per germline. This CDR3 spans 14 amino acids. The V end lost 3 bases, the J end lost 0 bases, and 6 bases lay between the germline ends. The CDR3 nucleotides read TGTGCCAGCAGCTTGCAGGGCTCCTACAATGAGCAGTTCTTC. It translates to CASSLQGSYNEQFF.